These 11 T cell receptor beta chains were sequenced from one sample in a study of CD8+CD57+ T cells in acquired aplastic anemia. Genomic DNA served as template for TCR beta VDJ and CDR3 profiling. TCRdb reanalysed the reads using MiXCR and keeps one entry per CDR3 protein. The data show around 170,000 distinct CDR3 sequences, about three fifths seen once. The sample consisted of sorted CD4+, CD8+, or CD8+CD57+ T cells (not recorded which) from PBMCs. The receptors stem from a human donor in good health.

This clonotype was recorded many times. The CDR3 spells CASSEGDRLNEQYF. CDR3 coding DNA: TGTGCCAGCAGTGAGGGGGATCGGTTGAACGAGCAGTACTTC. The chain links TRBV6-1 to TRBJ2-7; D is possibly TRBD1 or TRBD2 (5 bases each). V was clipped by 3 bases and J by 5 bases, with 14 bases between them. The germline V gene encodes CDR1 MNHNS and CDR2 SASEGT. The CDR3 sequence is 14 residues long.

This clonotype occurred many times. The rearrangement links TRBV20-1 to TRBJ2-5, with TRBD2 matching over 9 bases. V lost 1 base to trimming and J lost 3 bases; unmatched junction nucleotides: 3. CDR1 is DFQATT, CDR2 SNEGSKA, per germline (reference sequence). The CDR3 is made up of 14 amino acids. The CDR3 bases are TGCAGTGCTAGAGGGGAGCGGGAGGAAGAGACCCAGTACTTC. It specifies CSARGEREEETQYF.

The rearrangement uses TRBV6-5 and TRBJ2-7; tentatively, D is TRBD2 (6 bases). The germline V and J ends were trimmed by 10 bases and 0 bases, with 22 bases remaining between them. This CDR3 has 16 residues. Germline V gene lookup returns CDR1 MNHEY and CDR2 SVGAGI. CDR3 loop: CAIGRLALGSSYEQYF. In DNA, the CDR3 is TGTGCCATCGGAAGGCTAGCGCTTGGTAGCTCCTACGAGCAGTACTTC.

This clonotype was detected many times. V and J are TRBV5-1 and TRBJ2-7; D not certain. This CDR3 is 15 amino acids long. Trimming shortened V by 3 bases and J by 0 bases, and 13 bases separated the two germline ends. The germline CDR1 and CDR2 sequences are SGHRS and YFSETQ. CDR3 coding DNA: TGCGCCAGCAGCTCCCTCGAGGCCTACTCCTACGAGCAGTACTTC. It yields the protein CASSSLEAYSYEQYF.

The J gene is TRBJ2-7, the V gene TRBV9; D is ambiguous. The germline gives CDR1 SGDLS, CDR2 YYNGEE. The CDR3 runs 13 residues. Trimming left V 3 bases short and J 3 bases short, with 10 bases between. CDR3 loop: CASSEGPGYEQYF. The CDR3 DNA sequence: TGTGCCAGCAGCGAGGGCCCAGGCTACGAGCAGTACTTC. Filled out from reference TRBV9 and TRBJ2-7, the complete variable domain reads DSGVTQTPKHLITATGQRVTLRCSPRSGDLSVYWYQQSLDQGLQFLIQYYNGEERAKGNILERFSAQQFPDLHSELNLSSLELGDSALYFCASSEGPGYEQYFGPGTRLTVT.

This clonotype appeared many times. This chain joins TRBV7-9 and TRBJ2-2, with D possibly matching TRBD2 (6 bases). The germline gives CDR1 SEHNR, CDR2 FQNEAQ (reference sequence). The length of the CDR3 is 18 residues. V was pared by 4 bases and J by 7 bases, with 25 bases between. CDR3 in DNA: TGTGCCAGCAGCTCAATGGGCAGGGAGGCCCGGGGAGGCGGGGAGCTGTTTTTT. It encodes CASSSMGREARGGGELFF.

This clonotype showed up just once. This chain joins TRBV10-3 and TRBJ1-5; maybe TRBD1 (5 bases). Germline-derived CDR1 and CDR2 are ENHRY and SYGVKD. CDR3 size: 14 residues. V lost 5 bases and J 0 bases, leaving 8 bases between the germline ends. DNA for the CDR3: TGTGCCATCAGTAGGGACGGTAGCAATCAGCCCCAGCATTTT. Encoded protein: CAISRDGSNQPQHF.

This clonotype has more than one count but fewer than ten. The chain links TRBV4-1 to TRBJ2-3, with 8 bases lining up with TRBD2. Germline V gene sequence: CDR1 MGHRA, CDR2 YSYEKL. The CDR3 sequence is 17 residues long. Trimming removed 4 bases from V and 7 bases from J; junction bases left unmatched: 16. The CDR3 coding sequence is TGCGCCAGCAGCCCGGTAGCGGGACCCCTGGGGGGGTATACGCAGTATTTT. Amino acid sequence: CASSPVAGPLGGYTQYF.

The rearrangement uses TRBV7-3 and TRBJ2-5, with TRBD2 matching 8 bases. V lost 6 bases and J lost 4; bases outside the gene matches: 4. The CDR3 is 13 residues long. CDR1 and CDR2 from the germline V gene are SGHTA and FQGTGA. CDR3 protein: CASSSRGGETQYF. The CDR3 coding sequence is TGTGCCAGCAGTTCTCGGGGGGGAGAGACCCAGTACTTC.

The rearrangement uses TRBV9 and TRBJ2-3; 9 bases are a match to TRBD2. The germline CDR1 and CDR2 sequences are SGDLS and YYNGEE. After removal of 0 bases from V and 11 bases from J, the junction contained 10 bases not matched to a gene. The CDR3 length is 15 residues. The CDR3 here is CASSVGTSGYNEQYF. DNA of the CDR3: TGTGCCAGCAGCGTAGGTACTAGCGGGTACAATGAGCAGTATTTT.

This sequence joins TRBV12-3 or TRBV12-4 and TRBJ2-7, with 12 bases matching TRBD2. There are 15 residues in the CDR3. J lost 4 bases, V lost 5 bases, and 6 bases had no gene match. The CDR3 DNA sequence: TGTGCCAGCAGTCCCCAGACTAGCGGGGGATACGAGCAGTACTTC. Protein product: CASSPQTSGGYEQYF.